The 30 T cell receptor beta chains given below trace back to one sample, sequenced in a study of identical twins. TCRdb processed the 5' RACE reads anew with MiXCR; each CDR3 protein has one entry. The sample lists 450,000 to 650,000 distinct CDR3 sequences; roughly 15% were seen once. These data were likewise used in another study, on yellow fever vaccine responses in identical twins.

The sample taken for sequencing was CD4+ T cells sorted from blood. The origin of the receptors is a woman under 30 in good health.

The rearrangement links TRBV6-1 to TRBJ2-1; TRBD1 agrees at 8 bases. The CDR3 covers 15 residues. The germline gives CDR1 MNHNS, CDR2 SASEGT. V lost 4 bases to trimming and J lost 6 bases; unmatched junction nucleotides: 8. CDR3 sequence reads: CASSGGQVGSNEQFF. In DNA, the CDR3 is TGTGCCAGCAGTGGGGGACAGGTGGGTAGCAATGAGCAGTTCTTC.

The gene calls are TRBV2 and TRBJ2-4; D remains unclear. The V and J ends lost 8 bases and 6 bases respectively, with 11 bases between them. Germline V gives CDR1 SNHLY, CDR2 FYNNEI. The CDR3 runs 12 residues. The CDR3: CASFGDPNIQYF. The CDR3 DNA sequence: TGTGCCAGCTTTGGGGATCCAAACATTCAGTACTTC.

A few counts support this clonotype. The chain carries TRBV6-1 and TRBJ2-7, with unresolved D. Germline assignment: CDR1 MNHNS and CDR2 SASEGT. V was cut by 1 base and J by 3 bases, with 4 bases left in between. This CDR3 is 12 amino acids long. CDR3 bases: TGTGCCAGCAGTGAAGACAACTACGAGCAGTACTTC. It encodes CASSEDNYEQYF.

This chain joins TRBV2 and TRBJ2-7, with TRBD2 matching over 11 bases. Trimming removed 2 bases from V and 7 bases from J; junction bases left unmatched: 1. CDR3 length: 13 amino acids. Germline lookup yields CDR1 SNHLY and CDR2 FYNNEI. This chain's CDR3 is CASSERLAGEQYF. The CDR3 nucleotides are TGTGCCAGCAGTGAACGACTAGCGGGAGAGCAGTACTTC. The whole variable domain, filled in from reference TRBV2 and TRBJ2-7, reads EPEVTQTPSHQVTQMGQEVILRCVPISNHLYFYWYRQILGQKVEFLVSFYNNEISEKSEIFDDQFSVERPDGSNFTLKIRSTKLEDSAMYFCASSERLAGEQYFGPGTRLTVT.

The rearrangement uses TRBV6-2 or TRBV6-3 and TRBJ2-1, with TRBD2 identical over 9 bases. CDR3 length: 16 residues. Per germline, CDR1 MNHEY and CDR2 SVGEGT. V shed 5 bases, J shed 7 bases, and the junction held 12 bases outside the gene matches. The CDR3 DNA follows: TGTGCCAGCAGTACCGCTGGCGGGGGGGCCTTGAATGAGCAGTTCTTC. The encoded protein is CASSTAGGGALNEQFF.

This clonotype was observed at least ten times. This chain links TRBV28 with TRBJ2-1, with 9 bases that match TRBD2. Germline V gene data show CDR1 as MDHEN and CDR2 as SYDVKM. J gave up 7 bases and V 8 bases, and 12 bases lay outside the gene matches. The CDR3 runs to 15 residues. In nucleotides, the CDR3 is TGTGCCAGCGACACCGAGGGACTAGCTGGAAATGAGCAGTTCTTC. Translation gives CASDTEGLAGNEQFF.

This clonotype was recorded a few times. The chain couples TRBV29-1 to TRBJ2-7, with D perhaps TRBD1 or TRBD2 (5 bases each). The CDR3 consists of 15 residues. Trimming took off 4 bases at V and 3 bases at J, with 19 bases between the two ends. In germline, CDR1 is SQVTM, CDR2 ANQGSEA. This CDR3 is CSVGFPGSYRYEQYF. The CDR3 DNA follows: TGCAGCGTTGGATTCCCAGGGAGTTACCGCTACGAGCAGTACTTC.

This clonotype was found a few times. The rearrangement uses TRBV6-1 and TRBJ2-1; 10 positions agree with TRBD2. The ends lost 7 bases at V and 8 bases at J; junction bases unmatched: 11. The CDR3 consists of 15 residues. CDR1 and CDR2 (germline): MNHNS, SASEGT. For the CDR3, the DNA is TGTGCCAGCACCCCAGCGGGGGGGCCAATTTATGAGCAGTTCTTC. Translating gives CASTPAGGPIYEQFF.

The CDR3 coding sequence is TGTGCCAGCAGTTATGGGTTCTTGGGGAACGAGCAGTACTTC. It yields the protein CASSYGFLGNEQYF. The chain uses TRBV6-5 and TRBJ2-7; the D is unclear. The CDR3 covers 14 residues. The germline CDR1 and CDR2 sequences are MNHEY and SVGAGI. V lost 3 bases, J lost 5 bases, and 14 bases lay in between.

This rearrangement joins TRBV11-2 to TRBJ2-5; tentatively, D is TRBD2 (6 bases). V was cut by 1 base and J by 5 bases, with 14 bases left in between. CDR3 length: 15 residues. The V gene's germline CDR1 is SGHAT and CDR2 FQNNGV. CDR3 DNA: TGTGCCAGCAGCTTAGCTGGGGCAGGAGGGGAGACCCAGTACTTC. Protein: CASSLAGAGGETQYF.

The V and J genes are TRBV20-1 and TRBJ2-2, with 11 bases lining up with TRBD2. The CDR3 loop spans 14 amino acids. The trim removed 5 bases at V and 6 bases at J, leaving 5 bases unmatched. Germline loops: CDR1 DFQATT, CDR2 SNEGSKA (reference sequence). The CDR3 reads CSADSGGAAGELFF. The CDR3 bases are TGCAGTGCTGATAGCGGGGGGGCCGCCGGGGAGCTGTTTTTT.

A few counts support this clonotype. The chain recombines TRBV12-3 or TRBV12-4 with TRBJ2-3; 11 positions agree with TRBD2. This CDR3 is 18 amino acids long. V lost 5 bases and J lost 2; bases outside the gene matches: 12. CDR3 sequence: CASSPRPGTSGFTDTQYF. The CDR3 bases are TGTGCCAGCAGTCCCCGCCCCGGGACTAGCGGTTTCACAGATACGCAGTATTTT.

The sample holds a few counts of this clonotype. The V call is TRBV7-9, the J call TRBJ2-1; TRBD1 might be the D (5 bases). Between the trimmed V and J ends, which lost 2 bases and 0 bases, there was a span of 11 bases. This CDR3 region has 16 residues. The V gene's germline CDR1 is SEHNR and CDR2 FQNEAQ (reference sequence). CDR3 sequence (DNA): TGTGCCAGCAGCTTATGGAAGGGGCTCTCCTACAATGAGCAGTTCTTC. Its translation is CASSLWKGLSYNEQFF. Full variable domain (missing parts from reference TRBV7-9 and TRBJ2-1): DTGVSQNPRHKITKRGQNVTFRCDPISEHNRLYWYRQTLGQGPEFLTYFQNEAQLEKSRLLSDRFSAERPKGSFSTLEIQRTEQGDSAMYLCASSLWKGLSYNEQFFGPGTRLTVL.

This clonotype was counted many times. The V and J genes are TRBV5-1 and TRBJ2-1; tentatively, D is TRBD1 (6 bases). Trimming shortened V by 1 base and J by 7 bases, and 9 bases separated the two germline ends. This CDR3 contains 13 residues. CDR1 and CDR2 from the germline V gene are SGHRS and YFSETQ. CDR3 coding DNA: TGCGCCAGCAGCTTGACAGGGAATAATGAGCAGTTCTTC. Residues: CASSLTGNNEQFF.

This clonotype was picked up a small number of times. The chain recombines TRBV7-9 with TRBJ2-2; 7 bases match TRBD1. Germline-derived CDR1 and CDR2 are SEHNR and FQNEAQ (reference sequence). The CDR3 runs 15 residues. Germline trimming cut 7 bases from V and 2 bases from J; bases unmatched to any gene: 7. The CDR3: CASNFGTANTGELFF. In nucleotides, the CDR3 is TGTGCCAGCAACTTCGGGACAGCTAACACCGGGGAGCTGTTTTTT.

V and J are TRBV6-5 and TRBJ2-3, with 7 bases identical to TRBD2. CDR1 is MNHEY, CDR2 SVGAGI, per germline. This CDR3 is 14 amino acids long. The ends lost 0 bases at V and 8 bases at J; junction bases unmatched: 5. CDR3 DNA sequence: TGTGCCAGCAGTTACTCGGGACTACCGCCTACGCAGTATTTT. Translating it yields CASSYSGLPPTQYF.

This clonotype has a count of ten or more. This chain uses TRBV3-1 with TRBJ1-5; D may be TRBD1 (5 bases). The CDR3 totals 15 residues. V dropped 0 bases and J dropped 3 bases, with 9 bases sitting between them. Germline V gene sequence: CDR1 LGHDT, CDR2 YNNKEL (reference sequence). CDR3 loop: CASSQDQGDNQPQHF. Here the CDR3 DNA reads TGTGCCAGCAGCCAAGATCAAGGGGACAATCAGCCCCAGCATTTT.

This clonotype was seen a handful of times. This chain connects TRBV28 to TRBJ2-4, with 8 positions matching TRBD2. Trimming cost V 2 bases and J 1 base; bases outside gene matches: 1. Per germline, CDR1 MDHEN and CDR2 SYDVKM. The length of the CDR3 is 15 residues. The CDR3 here is CASSLLAGAKNIQYF. The CDR3 DNA sequence: TGTGCCAGCAGTTTACTAGCGGGCGCCAAAAACATTCAGTACTTC.

This clonotype was recorded a few times. This chain links TRBV5-1 with TRBJ2-2; 7 bases fit TRBD2. The CDR3 extends over 16 amino acids. CDR1 SGHRS and CDR2 YFSETQ come from the germline V gene. After removal of 0 bases from V and 4 bases from J, the junction contained 6 bases not matched to a gene. For the CDR3, the DNA is TGCGCCAGCAGCTTGGTTTGGACGGGAGGCACCGGGGAGCTGTTTTTT. As protein: CASSLVWTGGTGELFF.

This clonotype has just a few counts. This chain links TRBV7-9 with TRBJ2-7, with 9 bases matching TRBD1. The CDR3 length is 13 residues. Unmatched junction bases numbered 0, after V lost 1 base and J lost 5 bases. CDR1 and CDR2 from the germline V gene are SEHNR and FQNEAQ (reference sequence). CDR3 nucleotide sequence: TGTGCCAGCAGCTTAGGGGACAGGGACGAGCAGTACGTC. This translates into CASSLGDRDEQYV.

The chain uses TRBV21-1 and TRBJ2-4; the table assigns TRBD2, which was not confirmed against the DNA. TRBV21-1 is a documented pseudogene. The CDR3 consists of 17 residues. Here the CDR3 DNA reads TGTGCCAGCGGCCGCGAGGAGGGATCACTAGAGAAAAACATTCAGTACTTC. It encodes CASGREEGSLEKNIQYF.

The rearrangement uses TRBV11-2 and TRBJ1-2; D gene uncertain. Trimming pared 5 bases from V and 5 bases from J, leaving 15 bases between. CDR3 size: 14 residues. Germline V CDR1 and CDR2: SGHAT, FQNNGV. CDR3 sequence: CASSNFGGEYGYTF. Written as DNA, the CDR3 is TGTGCCAGCAGCAATTTCGGCGGGGAATATGGCTACACCTTC.

The chain recombines TRBV10-3 with TRBJ2-2; 9 positions agree with TRBD2. J was trimmed by 5 bases and V by 3 bases; bases with no gene match: 7. The length of the CDR3 is 16 residues. Germline lookup yields CDR1 ENHRY and CDR2 SYGVKD. CDR3 residues: CAISDPAGGRTGELFF. CDR3 nucleotide sequence: TGTGCCATCAGTGACCCGGCGGGAGGGCGAACCGGGGAGCTGTTTTTT.

This clonotype was counted between two and nine times. In DNA form, the CDR3 reads TGCGCCAGCAGCTTGTGGCAGGACCTAAACACTGAAGCTTTCTTT. This gives the protein CASSLWQDLNTEAFF. This chain connects TRBV5-1 to TRBJ1-1; D gene uncertain. The ends were cut back, 1 base at V and 2 bases at J, with 12 bases in the middle. The CDR3 covers 15 residues. CDR1 and CDR2 from the germline V gene are SGHRS and YFSETQ. The full variable domain, its missing parts supplied by reference TRBV5-1 and TRBJ1-1, is KAGVTQTPRYLIKTRGQQVTLSCSPISGHRSVSWYQQTPGQGLQFLFEYFSETQRNKGNFPGRFSGRQFSNSRSEMNVSTLELGDSALYLCASSLWQDLNTEAFFGQGTRLTVV.

CDR3 coding DNA: TGTGCCACCAGCAGAGTTAAGGGGCAGGGAGAGACCCAGTACTTC. As protein: CATSRVKGQGETQYF. The chain combines TRBV15 with TRBJ2-5, with D possibly matching TRBD1 (5 bases). Germline values: CDR1 LNHNV, CDR2 YYDKDF (reference sequence). CDR3 length: 15 residues. Trimming pared 1 base from V and 4 bases from J, leaving 13 bases between.

The genes are TRBV6-1 and TRBJ2-3; TRBD2 matches 9 bases. CDR1 is MNHNS and CDR2 is SASEGT in the germline V gene. Germline trimming cut 8 bases from V and 6 bases from J; bases unmatched to any gene: 9. CDR3 length: 14 residues. CDR3 in amino acids: CASLFAGGRDTQYF. The CDR3, as DNA: TGTGCCAGCCTCTTCGCGGGGGGGCGTGATACGCAGTATTTT.

The chain recombines TRBV5-4 with TRBJ2-1, with a tentative D call TRBD2 (6 bases). The CDR3 length is 15 residues. Trimming took off 2 bases at V and 2 bases at J, with 11 bases between the two ends. Germline V gene data show CDR1 as SGHNT and CDR2 as YYREEE (reference sequence). The CDR3 DNA follows: TGTGCCAGCAGCTTCCGGACTACCACCTACAATGAGCAGTTCTTC. Translated, it gives CASSFRTTTYNEQFF.

In this sample, this clonotype turned up a few times. This chain uses TRBV5-6 with TRBJ1-2; the D gene is possibly TRBD1 (6 bases). The V end was cut by 1 base, the J end by 4 bases, with 14 bases between. The CDR3 totals 15 residues. The germline CDR1 and CDR2 sequences are SGHDT and YYEEEE. For the CDR3, the DNA is TGTGCCAGCAGCTTGTTGACAGGTCTGGCCTATGGCTACACCTTC. It encodes CASSLLTGLAYGYTF.

The chain links TRBV6-5 to TRBJ1-5, with D maybe TRBD1 (5 bases). Trimming removed 2 bases from V and 6 bases from J, with 11 bases in between. This CDR3 comprises 14 residues. Per the germline V gene, CDR1 is MNHEY and CDR2 is SVGAGI. The CDR3 DNA reads as TGTGCCAGCAGTTACAGGGGATCGGGTCAGCCCCAGCATTTT. Its translation is CASSYRGSGQPQHF.

This clonotype was counted a single time. The rearrangement joins TRBV28 to TRBJ1-2, with 7 bases matching TRBD1. V shed 10 bases, J shed 5 bases, and the junction held 13 bases outside the gene matches. Germline loops: CDR1 MDHEN, CDR2 SYDVKM. This CDR3 comprises 14 residues. CDR3 sequence: CATAIQGRGYGYTF. CDR3 in DNA: TGTGCCACTGCGATACAGGGGCGAGGGTATGGCTACACCTTC.